The rows below give T cell receptor beta chains drawn from one sample of a study of shared clonotypes between healthy human individuals. Sequenced by immunoSEQ multiplex PCR; TCRdb stores in-frame clones only, minus some. The data hold millions of clones, with 85% to 95% observed a single time. Sequenced material: naive CD4+ T cells from PBMCs. Receptors originate from a man between 18 and 29 years old in good health. Some clones in this sample may be carry-over from other donors' samples. Each CDR3 is given without its conserved first and last residue. Fields, in order: J gene, V gene, CDR3 protein.

TRBJ2-7 | TRBV7-2 | ASSLTGTVSYEQY
TRBJ2-5 | TRBV18 | ASSKDRGPGETQY
TRBJ2-1 | TRBV5-1 | ASRLGATYNEQF
TRBJ2-7 | TRBV7-8 | ASSPRIGQTYEQY
TRBJ2-5 | TRBV5-1 | ASSSQWGETQY
TRBJ1-2 | TRBV29-1 | SVGGRASLTDYGYT
TRBJ2-7 | TRBV15 | ATSRMLAADEQY
TRBJ2-7 | TRBV11-2 | ASSDGLTRSYEQY
TRBJ1-6 | TRBV9 | ASSVDGTGTSPLH
TRBJ2-3 | TRBV5-1 | ASSAQGADTQY
TRBJ2-3 | TRBV30 | AWSRQGATPNTQY
TRBJ2-1 | TRBV5-1 | ASSKGNPYNEQF
TRBJ1-3 | TRBV28 | ASIGSGNTIY